This TCR beta chain derives from a study of blood T cell repertoires in COVID-19. Categorization into cohorts depended on clinical history that participants reported. Assay used: immunoSEQ multiplex PCR; TCRdb lists only in-frame clones, some missing. The sample lists roughly 290,000 clones, 89% seen once, with less than 2% in the top ten. The CDR3 extends over 13 amino acids. V was clipped by 3 bases and J by 6 bases, with 12 bases between them. Germline values: CDR1 GTSNPN, CDR2 SVGIG (reference sequence). This receptor was identified in a woman aged 40 to 55 who had recovered from COVID-19. The material sequenced was PBMCs or T cells enriched from blood (not recorded which). The V call is TRBV30, the J call TRBJ1-5, with D possibly TRBD1 on 5 matching bases. The CDR3 loop is CAWRGTLSQPQHF. The CDR3 DNA reads as TGTGCCTGGAGAGGGACTCTAAGTCAGCCCCAGCATTTT.